The 4 T cell receptor beta chains below were found in one sample sequenced in a study of blood T cell repertoires in COVID-19. Sequenced by immunoSEQ multiplex PCR; TCRdb stores in-frame clones only, minus some. The repertoire holds under 100,000 clones, with roughly 84% as singletons. The sequencing input was peripheral blood. The receptors shown here come from a woman of 80 years or more with COVID-19, enrolled during active disease.

This clone was counted a single time. The J gene is TRBJ1-3, the V gene TRBV27; 8 nucleotides agree with TRBD1. CDR3 length: 15 residues. Germline V CDR1 and CDR2: MNHEY, SMNVEV (reference sequence). The junction had 4 bases not matched to a gene; V was cut back by 6 bases and J by 0 bases. The DNA of the CDR3 is TGTGCCAGCAGCAACAGGGGGAACTCTGGAAACACCATATATTTT. This gives the protein CASSNRGNSGNTIYF.

The chain links TRBV7-9 to TRBJ2-2, with a weak D call TRBD1 (6 bases). There are 15 residues in the CDR3. CDR1 is SEHNR and CDR2 is FQNEAQ in the germline V gene (reference sequence). With 1 base removed from V and 5 bases from J, the gap between germline ends came to 11 bases. This CDR3 reads CASSLVQGRTGELFF. CDR3 sequence (DNA): TGTGCCAGCAGCTTAGTGCAGGGGCGAACCGGGGAGCTGTTTTTT.

The chain carries TRBV12-3 or TRBV12-4 and TRBJ1-2; 9 positions match TRBD1. Trimming at V came to 4 bases and at J to 7 bases, leaving 1 base not matched to a gene. This CDR3 is built from 12 residues. CDR3 in amino acids: CASSWTGVGYTF. For the CDR3, the DNA is TGTGCCAGCAGTTGGACAGGGGTTGGCTACACCTTC.

V usage is TRBV5-4 and J usage is TRBJ2-7, with TRBD2 matching over 9 bases. V lost 4 bases and J lost 2; bases outside the gene matches: 7. Per germline, CDR1 SGHNT and CDR2 YYREEE (reference sequence). The CDR3 is 15 amino acids. The chain's CDR3 is CASSPGLAGPYEQYF. The CDR3 region has the DNA TGTGCCAGCAGCCCCGGCCTAGCGGGACCCTACGAGCAGTACTTC.